The 16 T cell receptor beta chains given below trace back to one sample, sequenced in a study of OX40 agonist ivuxolimab in advanced cancers. The method behind the library was the immunoSEQ multiplex PCR assay. TCRdb holds this immuneACCESS table with in-frame rearrangements only. Some clones are missing; in checked studies, unresolved V genes explain under half, and the rest has no known cause. This sample gives 75,000 to 100,000 clones in total; 91% of them show up just once. Jointly, the top ten make up around 0.32% of the sample. The specimen was CD4+ or CD8+ T cells sorted from blood, collected in a trial of the OX40 agonist ivuxolimab. The receptors shown here come from an adult with an advanced solid tumor such as melanoma, head and neck, liver or kidney cancer.

The rearrangement joins TRBV2 to TRBJ1-2; D call uncertain. Germline values: CDR1 SNHLY, CDR2 FYNNEI. V lost 7 bases and J 3 bases, leaving 12 bases between the germline ends. The CDR3 is made up of 13 amino acids. The CDR3 protein is CASIPLRDYGYTF. CDR3 bases: TGTGCCAGCATACCTCTCCGGGACTATGGCTACACCTTC.

J is TRBJ1-3 and V is TRBV15; D gene ambiguous. Germline CDR1 and CDR2: LNHNV and YYDKDF (reference sequence). The V end lost 2 bases, the J end lost 2 bases, and 7 bases lay between the germline ends. This CDR3 contains 14 residues. CDR3 loop: CATSRTGTGNTIYF. The DNA of the CDR3 is TGTGCCACCAGCAGAACGGGTACTGGAAACACCATATATTTT.

This chain connects TRBV5-4 to TRBJ2-5, with TRBD2 matching 7 bases. Trimming took 4 bases from V and 5 from J; bases not matched to a gene: 5. Germline values: CDR1 SGHNT, CDR2 YYREEE (reference sequence). The CDR3 runs to 13 residues. The CDR3 spells CASSLMGGETQYF. CDR3 coding DNA: TGTGCCAGCAGCCTGATGGGGGGGGAGACCCAGTACTTC.

This chain uses TRBV7-2 with TRBJ1-1; D is ambiguous. The CDR3 covers 13 residues. Germline CDR1 and CDR2: SGHTA and FQGNSA. Trimming shortened V by 6 bases and J by 0 bases, and 8 bases separated the two germline ends. The CDR3 DNA is TGTGCCAGCAGACAAGCCCTGAACACTGAAGCTTTCTTT. Translation gives CASRQALNTEAFF.

The V call is TRBV5-8, the J call TRBJ1-2; possible D gene TRBD1, 6 bases. The V and J ends lost 0 bases and 3 bases respectively, with 6 bases between them. The germline gives CDR1 SGHTS, CDR2 YDEGEE. The CDR3 length is 13 residues. The CDR3 sequence is CASSLDRDYGYTF. The CDR3 region has the DNA TGTGCCAGCAGCTTGGACAGGGACTATGGCTACACCTTC.

The V and J genes are TRBV6-5 and TRBJ2-1, with 8 bases identical to TRBD2. Germline values: CDR1 MNHEY, CDR2 SVGAGI. The CDR3 totals 15 residues. The junction had 4 bases not matched to a gene; V was cut back by 4 bases and J by 2 bases. Written as DNA, the CDR3 is TGTGCCAGCAGTTCGGAAGCGGGAGCCTACAATGAGCAGTTCTTC. Translation gives CASSSEAGAYNEQFF.

The V gene is TRBV14, the J gene TRBJ1-1; no reliable D call. This CDR3 has 15 residues. The V end was cut by 4 bases, the J end by 4 bases, with 16 bases between. Germline loops: CDR1 SGHDN, CDR2 FVKESK. This chain's CDR3 is CASSLTATGSTEAFF. In DNA, the CDR3 is TGTGCCAGCAGCCTGACCGCGACGGGGTCCACTGAAGCTTTCTTT.

The chain is built from TRBV5-4 and TRBJ2-3, with D possibly matching TRBD2 (7 bases). Trimming took off 4 bases at V and 3 bases at J, with 18 bases between the two ends. Germline V CDR1 and CDR2: SGHNT, YYREEE (reference sequence). The CDR3 has 16 amino acids. DNA for the CDR3: TGTGCCAGCAGCCTCGAGGGGGGAGGGCCGACAGATACGCAGTATTTT. Translating it yields CASSLEGGGPTDTQYF.

The V and J genes are TRBV11-2 and TRBJ1-3; D not certain. This CDR3 region has 16 residues. Germline V gene data show CDR1 as SGHAT and CDR2 as FQNNGV. The V gene lost 1 base and the J gene lost 1 base, with 11 bases spanning the gap. CDR3 coding DNA: TGTGCCAGCAGCTTAGGCCCCGTCGGATCTGGAAACACCATATATTTT. It yields the protein CASSLGPVGSGNTIYF.

This clone appeared a single time. The rearrangement links TRBV7-3 to TRBJ2-5; 9 bases map to TRBD2. The CDR3 has 19 residues. Germline CDR1 is SGHTA and CDR2 is FQGTGA. After removal of 6 bases from V and 7 bases from J, the junction contained 24 bases not matched to a gene. The CDR3 is CASSLGARGGLAASATQYF. CDR3 coding DNA: TGTGCCAGCAGTCTGGGGGCCCGAGGGGGACTAGCTGCTTCCGCGACCCAGTACTTC.

V usage is TRBV11-2 and J usage is TRBJ2-3, with D tentatively TRBD1 or TRBD2 (5 bases each). CDR1 SGHAT and CDR2 FQNNGV come from the germline V gene. V lost 5 bases, J lost 0 bases, and 12 bases lay in between. The CDR3 has 15 residues. The CDR3 DNA is TGTGCCAGCAGCACTACCGGGACCAGCACAGATACGCAGTATTTT. Translation gives CASSTTGTSTDTQYF.

The chain joins TRBV18 to TRBJ2-1; TRBD2 aligns across 14 bases. The length of the CDR3 is 17 residues. J was trimmed by 6 bases and V by 2 bases; bases with no gene match: 6. CDR1 and CDR2 (germline): KGHSH, LQKENI. The CDR3 DNA sequence: TGTGCCAGCTCACCAAGACTAGCGGGAGGGCCCCGCAATGAGCAGTTCTTC. Its protein is CASSPRLAGGPRNEQFF.

This clone was counted a few times. This chain connects TRBV7-9 to TRBJ2-1; 8 positions match TRBD2. The CDR3 runs 15 residues. CDR1 is SEHNR and CDR2 is FQNEAQ in the germline V gene (reference sequence). The J segment lost 7 bases and the V segment lost 2 bases, leaving 7 bases of the junction unmatched. The CDR3 coding sequence is TGTGCCAGCAGCTTACGGAGCGGGAGAGGGAATGAGCAGTTCTTC. The encoded protein is CASSLRSGRGNEQFF.

J is TRBJ2-7 and V is TRBV27, with TRBD1 matching 7 bases. Germline assignment: CDR1 MNHEY and CDR2 SMNVEV (reference sequence). The CDR3 has 16 residues. After removal of 8 bases from V and 2 bases from J, the junction contained 15 bases not matched to a gene. The CDR3 is CASLLLSRDRTYEQYF. DNA for the CDR3: TGTGCCAGCCTATTACTAAGCCGGGACAGAACCTACGAGCAGTACTTC.

The V gene is TRBV7-6, the J gene TRBJ2-2; D remains unclear. The CDR3 is 16 residues long. V was pared by 1 base and J by 1 base, with 10 bases between. Per germline, CDR1 SGHVS and CDR2 FNYEAQ. DNA of the CDR3: TGTGCCAGCAGCTTAGGGCTTCAGCAGAACACCGGGGAGCTGTTTTTT. Translation gives CASSLGLQQNTGELFF.

This clone was counted between two and nine times. This chain joins TRBV2 and TRBJ2-3; D is undetermined. The CDR3 contains 14 residues. Germline values: CDR1 SNHLY, CDR2 FYNNEI. Deletions cut 9 bases from V and 0 bases from J, with 13 bases between. The CDR3 is CASQKELSTDTQYF. In DNA form, the CDR3 reads TGTGCCAGTCAGAAGGAGTTAAGCACAGATACGCAGTATTTT.